Presented here are 8 T cell receptor beta chains from one specimen sequenced in a study of T cell responses to AZD1222 COVID-19 vaccine. The table came from immunoSEQ multiplex PCR; TCRdb's copy has only in-frame clones and leaves some out. The sample shows some 56,000 clones, 80% to 90% of them seen only once. The sample consisted of peripheral blood, taken 28 days after the second AZD1222 dose. The receptor source for this set is an adult who received the AZD1222 COVID-19 vaccine.

The V and J genes are TRBV10-3 and TRBJ1-5; no definite D call. V lost 2 bases and J lost 5, with 10 bases in between. Germline CDR1 is ENHRY and CDR2 is SYGVKD. The CDR3 totals 14 residues. The CDR3 loop is CAISEEGSYQPQHF. Written as DNA, the CDR3 is TGTGCCATCAGTGAGGAGGGCAGCTATCAGCCCCAGCATTTT.

V is TRBV10-1 and J is TRBJ2-1; no definite D call. CDR1 WNHNN and CDR2 SYGVQD come from the germline V gene (reference sequence). This CDR3 contains 11 residues. Trimming cost V 3 bases and J 7 bases, with 4 bases left between them. The CDR3 is CASSDWNEQFF. CDR3 DNA: TGCGCCAGCAGTGACTGGAATGAGCAGTTCTTC.

The chain couples TRBV3-1 (or the pseudogene TRBV3-2) to TRBJ1-3, with D hard to call. The CDR3 sequence is 15 residues long. CDR1 is LGHDT, CDR2 YNNKEL, per germline (reference sequence). V was shortened by 1 base and J by 2 bases, with 9 bases between the two germline ends. CDR3: CASSQGTWTGNTIYF. In nucleotides, the CDR3 is TGTGCCAGCAGCCAAGGGACCTGGACTGGAAACACCATATATTTT.

The chain employs TRBV3-1 (or the pseudogene TRBV3-2) and TRBJ1-3; no firm D call. The CDR3 loop spans 13 amino acids. Germline assignment: CDR1 LGHDT and CDR2 YNNKEL (reference sequence). Trimming took off 2 bases at V and 4 bases at J, with 6 bases between the two ends. The CDR3 reads CASSQPGGNTIYF. DNA for the CDR3: TGTGCCAGCAGCCAACCGGGGGGAAACACCATATATTTT.

This clone turned up a few times. The gene calls are TRBV7-9 and TRBJ1-3; possibly TRBD1 for D (6 bases). CDR3 length equals 14 residues. The V end lost 10 bases, the J end lost 4 bases, and 17 bases lay between the germline ends. Germline V gives CDR1 SEHNR, CDR2 FQNEAQ (reference sequence). The CDR3 protein is CATPLGAGGNTIYF. The CDR3 nucleotides are TGTGCCACCCCTCTGGGGGCAGGGGGAAACACCATATATTTT. Together with reference TRBV7-9 and TRBJ1-3, the CDR3 gives the full variable domain: DTGVSQNPRHKITKRGQNVTFRCDPISEHNRLYWYRQTLGQGPEFLTYFQNEAQLEKSRLLSDRFSAERPKGSFSTLEIQRTEQGDSAMYLCATPLGAGGNTIYFGEGSWLTVV.

CDR3 in DNA: TGTGCCAGCTCACCGGGTCACGGTAGCAATCAGCCCCAGCATTTT. It is translated as CASSPGHGSNQPQHF. The rearrangement joins TRBV18 to TRBJ1-5; no clear D gene. CDR1 KGHSH and CDR2 LQKENI come from the germline V gene. Trimming cost V 3 bases and J 0 bases, with 9 bases left between them. The CDR3 runs 15 residues.

The gene calls are TRBV7-2 and TRBJ2-7; TRBD2 aligns across 8 bases. V was clipped by 3 bases and J by 6 bases; unmatched bases: 7. CDR3 length: 14 amino acids. From germline, CDR1 is SGHTA and CDR2 FQGNSA. The DNA of the CDR3 is TGTGCCAGCAGCTTTAGCGGGATGACGTCCGAGCAGTACTTC. Its protein is CASSFSGMTSEQYF.

The genes are TRBV4-1 and TRBJ1-1; TRBD1 aligns across 7 bases. The germline V gene has CDR1 MGHRA and CDR2 YSYEKL. CDR3 length equals 18 residues. J lost 1 base, V lost 6 bases, and 17 bases had no gene match. CDR3 nucleotide sequence: TGCGCCAGCAGTCCAAGCATGTCCAGGGGGGCGAGGAACACTGAAGCTTTCTTT. It specifies CASSPSMSRGARNTEAFF.